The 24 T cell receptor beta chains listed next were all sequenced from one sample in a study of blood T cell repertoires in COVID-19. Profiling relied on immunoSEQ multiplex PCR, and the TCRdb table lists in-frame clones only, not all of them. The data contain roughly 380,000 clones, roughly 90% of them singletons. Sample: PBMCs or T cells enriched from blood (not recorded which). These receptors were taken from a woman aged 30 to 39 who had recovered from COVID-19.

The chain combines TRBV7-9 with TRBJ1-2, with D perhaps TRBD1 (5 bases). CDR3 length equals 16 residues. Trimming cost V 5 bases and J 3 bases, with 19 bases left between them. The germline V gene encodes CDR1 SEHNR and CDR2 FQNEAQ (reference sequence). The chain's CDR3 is CASSLRSGGMDYGYTF. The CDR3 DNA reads TGTGCCAGCAGCCTTAGATCGGGGGGTATGGACTATGGCTACACCTTC.

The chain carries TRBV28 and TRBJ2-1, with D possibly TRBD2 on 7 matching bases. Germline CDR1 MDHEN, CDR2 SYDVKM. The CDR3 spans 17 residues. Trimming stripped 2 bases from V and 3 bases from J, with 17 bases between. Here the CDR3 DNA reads TGTGCCAGCAGTTTAGGGGGGGGCGAGGGCCTCTACAATGAGCAGTTCTTC. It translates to CASSLGGGEGLYNEQFF.

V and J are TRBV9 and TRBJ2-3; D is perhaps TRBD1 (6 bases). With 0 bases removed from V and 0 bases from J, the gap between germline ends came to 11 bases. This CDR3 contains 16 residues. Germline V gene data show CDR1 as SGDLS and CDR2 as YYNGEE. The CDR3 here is CASSVAGQSSTDTQYF. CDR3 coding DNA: TGTGCCAGCAGCGTAGCTGGACAGTCTAGCACAGATACGCAGTATTTT.

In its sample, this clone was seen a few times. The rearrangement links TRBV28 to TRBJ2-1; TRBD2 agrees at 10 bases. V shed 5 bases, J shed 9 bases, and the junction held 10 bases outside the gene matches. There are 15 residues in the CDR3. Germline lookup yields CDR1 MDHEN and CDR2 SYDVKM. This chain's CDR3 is CASSTASGSLGEQFF. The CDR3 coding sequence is TGTGCCAGCAGTACCGCTAGCGGGAGTCTCGGTGAGCAGTTCTTC.

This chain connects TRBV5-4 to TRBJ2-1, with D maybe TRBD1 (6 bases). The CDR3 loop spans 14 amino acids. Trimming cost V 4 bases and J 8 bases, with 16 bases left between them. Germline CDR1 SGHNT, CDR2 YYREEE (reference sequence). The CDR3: CASSPRDNIDEQFF. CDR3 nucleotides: TGTGCCAGCAGCCCCCGGGACAATATCGATGAGCAGTTCTTC.

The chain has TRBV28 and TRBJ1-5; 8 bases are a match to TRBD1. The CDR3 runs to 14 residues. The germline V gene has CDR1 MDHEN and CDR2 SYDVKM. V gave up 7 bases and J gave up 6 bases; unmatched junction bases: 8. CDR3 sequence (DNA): TGTGCCAGCATCGACAGGGGCGGGTTTCAGCCCCAGCATTTT. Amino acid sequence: CASIDRGGFQPQHF.

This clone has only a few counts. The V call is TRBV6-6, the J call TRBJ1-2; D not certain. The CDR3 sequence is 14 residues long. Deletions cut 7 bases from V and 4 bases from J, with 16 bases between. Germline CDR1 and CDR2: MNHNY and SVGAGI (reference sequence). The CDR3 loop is CASKTGGNFYGYTF. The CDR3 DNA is TGTGCCAGCAAAACGGGAGGGAACTTCTATGGCTACACCTTC.

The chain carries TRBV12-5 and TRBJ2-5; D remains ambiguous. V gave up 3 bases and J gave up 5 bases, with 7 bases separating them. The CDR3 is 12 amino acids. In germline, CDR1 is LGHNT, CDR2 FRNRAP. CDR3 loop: CASGFYGETQYF. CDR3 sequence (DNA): TGTGCTAGTGGTTTTTACGGGGAGACCCAGTACTTC.

CDR3 region: CSVEAGLGHTIYF. As DNA, the CDR3 is TGCAGCGTTGAGGCAGGGTTAGGACACACCATATATTTT. The chain has TRBV29-1 and TRBJ1-3; weak D call: TRBD1 (5 bases). The germline gives CDR1 SQVTM, CDR2 ANQGSEA. The CDR3 totals 13 residues. Deletions cut 3 bases from V and 8 bases from J, with 14 bases between.

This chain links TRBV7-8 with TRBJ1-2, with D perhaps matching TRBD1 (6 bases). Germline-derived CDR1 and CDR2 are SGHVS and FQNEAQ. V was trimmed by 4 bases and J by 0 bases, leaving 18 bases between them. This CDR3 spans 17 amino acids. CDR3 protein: CASSSFRQTGANYGYTF. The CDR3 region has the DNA TGTGCCAGCAGCTCCTTCCGTCAGACAGGAGCTAACTATGGCTACACCTTC. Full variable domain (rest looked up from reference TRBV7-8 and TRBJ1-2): GAGVSQSPRYKVAKRGQDVALRCDPISGHVSLFWYQQALGQGPEFLTYFQNEAQLDKSGLPSDRFFAERPEGSVSTLKIQRTQQEDSAVYLCASSSFRQTGANYGYTFGSGTRLTVV.

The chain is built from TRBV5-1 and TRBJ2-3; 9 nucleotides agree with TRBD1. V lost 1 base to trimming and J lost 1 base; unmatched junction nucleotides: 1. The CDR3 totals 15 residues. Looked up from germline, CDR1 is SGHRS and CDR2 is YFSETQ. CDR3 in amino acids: CASSLRQGGTDTQYF. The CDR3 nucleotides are TGCGCCAGCAGCTTGCGACAGGGGGGCACAGATACGCAGTATTTT. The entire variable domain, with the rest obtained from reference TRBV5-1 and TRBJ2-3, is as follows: KAGVTQTPRYLIKTRGQQVTLSCSPISGHRSVSWYQQTPGQGLQFLFEYFSETQRNKGNFPGRFSGRQFSNSRSEMNVSTLELGDSALYLCASSLRQGGTDTQYFGPGTRLTVL.

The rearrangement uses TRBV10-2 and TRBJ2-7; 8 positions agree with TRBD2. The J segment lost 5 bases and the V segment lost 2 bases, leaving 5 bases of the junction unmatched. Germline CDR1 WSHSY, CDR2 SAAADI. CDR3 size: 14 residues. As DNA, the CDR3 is TGCGCCAGCAGTGAGACGGGAGGGCCCCACGAGCAGTACTTC. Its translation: CASSETGGPHEQYF.

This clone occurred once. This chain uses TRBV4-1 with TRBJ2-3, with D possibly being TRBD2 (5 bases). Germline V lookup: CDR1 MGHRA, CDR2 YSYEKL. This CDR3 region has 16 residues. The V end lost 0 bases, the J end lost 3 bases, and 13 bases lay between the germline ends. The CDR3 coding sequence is TGCGCCAGCAGCCAAGATCTAGCCCTGTTGACAGATACGCAGTATTTT. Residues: CASSQDLALLTDTQYF.

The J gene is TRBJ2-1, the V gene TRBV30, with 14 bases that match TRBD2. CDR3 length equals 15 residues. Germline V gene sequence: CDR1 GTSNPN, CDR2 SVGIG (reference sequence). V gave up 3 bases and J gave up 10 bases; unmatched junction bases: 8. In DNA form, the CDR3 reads TGTGCCTGGAGCCTAAGACTAGCGGGGGGGCTAGAGCAGTTCTTC. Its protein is CAWSLRLAGGLEQFF.

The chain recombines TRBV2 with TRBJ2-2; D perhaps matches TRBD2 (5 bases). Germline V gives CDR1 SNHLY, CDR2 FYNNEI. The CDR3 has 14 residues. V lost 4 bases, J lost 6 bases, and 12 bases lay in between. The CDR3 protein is CASSVGGSPGELFF. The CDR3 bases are TGTGCCAGCAGTGTCGGTGGGAGCCCCGGGGAGCTGTTTTTT.

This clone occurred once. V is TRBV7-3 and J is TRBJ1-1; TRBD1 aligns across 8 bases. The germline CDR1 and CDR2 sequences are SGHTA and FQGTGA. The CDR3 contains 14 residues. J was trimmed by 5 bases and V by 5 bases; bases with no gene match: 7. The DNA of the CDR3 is TGTGCCAGCAGCCCCCAGGGGGCGCGGACTGAAGCTTTCTTT. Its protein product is CASSPQGARTEAFF.

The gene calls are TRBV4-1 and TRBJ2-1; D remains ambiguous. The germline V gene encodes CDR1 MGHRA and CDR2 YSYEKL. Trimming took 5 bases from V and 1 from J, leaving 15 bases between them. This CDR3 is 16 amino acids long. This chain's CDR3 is CASSVQQSASYNEQFF. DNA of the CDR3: TGCGCCAGCAGCGTACAACAGTCGGCTTCCTACAATGAGCAGTTCTTC.

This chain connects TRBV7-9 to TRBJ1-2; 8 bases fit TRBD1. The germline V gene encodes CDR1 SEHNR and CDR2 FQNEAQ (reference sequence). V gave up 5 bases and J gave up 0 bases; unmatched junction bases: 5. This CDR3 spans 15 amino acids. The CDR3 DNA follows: TGTGCCAGCAGCACCACCAGGGGGCCTAACTATGGCTACACCTTC. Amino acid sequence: CASSTTRGPNYGYTF.

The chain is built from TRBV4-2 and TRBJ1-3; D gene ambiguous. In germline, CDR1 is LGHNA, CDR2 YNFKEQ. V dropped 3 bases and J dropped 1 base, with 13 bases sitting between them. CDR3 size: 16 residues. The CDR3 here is CASSQGGRASGNTIYF. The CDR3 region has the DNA TGTGCCAGCAGCCAGGGAGGGAGGGCGTCTGGAAACACCATATATTTT.

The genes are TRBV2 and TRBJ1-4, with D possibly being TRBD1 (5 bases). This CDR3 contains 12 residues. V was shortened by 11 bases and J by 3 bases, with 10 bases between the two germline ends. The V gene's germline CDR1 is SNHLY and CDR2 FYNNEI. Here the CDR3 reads CASRASNEKLFF. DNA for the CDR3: TGTGCCTCCAGGGCGTCTAATGAAAAACTGTTTTTT.

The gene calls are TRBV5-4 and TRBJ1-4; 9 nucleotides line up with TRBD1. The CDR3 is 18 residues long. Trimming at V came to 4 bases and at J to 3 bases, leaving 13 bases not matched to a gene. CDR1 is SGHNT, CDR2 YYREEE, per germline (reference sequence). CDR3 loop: CASSIARGQGNANEKLFF. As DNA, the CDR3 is TGTGCCAGCAGCATTGCGAGGGGACAGGGTAACGCTAATGAAAAACTGTTTTTT. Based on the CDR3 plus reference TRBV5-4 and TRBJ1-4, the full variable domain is ETGVTQSPTHLIKTRGQQVTLRCSSQSGHNTVSWYQQALGQGPQFIFQYYREEENGRGNFPPRFSGLQFPNYSSELNVNALELDDSALYLCASSIARGQGNANEKLFFGSGTQLSVL.

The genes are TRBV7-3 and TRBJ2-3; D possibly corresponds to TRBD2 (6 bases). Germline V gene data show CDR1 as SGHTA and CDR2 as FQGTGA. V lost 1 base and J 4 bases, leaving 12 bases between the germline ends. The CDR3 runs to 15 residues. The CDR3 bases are TGTGCCAGCAGCTTAATCGGGGGAGGTCCAGATACGCAGTATTTT. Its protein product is CASSLIGGGPDTQYF.

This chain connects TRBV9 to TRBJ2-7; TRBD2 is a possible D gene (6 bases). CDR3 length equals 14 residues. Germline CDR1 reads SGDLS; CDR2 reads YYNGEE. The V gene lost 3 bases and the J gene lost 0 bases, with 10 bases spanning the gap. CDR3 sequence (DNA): TGTGCCAGCAGCGCCGGGGGACTCTCCTACGAGCAGTACTTC. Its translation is CASSAGGLSYEQYF. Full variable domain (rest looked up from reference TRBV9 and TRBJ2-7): DSGVTQTPKHLITATGQRVTLRCSPRSGDLSVYWYQQSLDQGLQFLIQYYNGEERAKGNILERFSAQQFPDLHSELNLSSLELGDSALYFCASSAGGLSYEQYFGPGTRLTVT.

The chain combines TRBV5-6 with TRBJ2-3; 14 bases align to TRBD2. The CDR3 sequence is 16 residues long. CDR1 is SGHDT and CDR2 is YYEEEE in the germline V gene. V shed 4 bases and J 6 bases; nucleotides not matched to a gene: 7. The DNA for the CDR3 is TGTGCCAGCAGCCTAGGACTAGCGGGGGGTGTGGATACGCAGTATTTT. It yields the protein CASSLGLAGGVDTQYF.